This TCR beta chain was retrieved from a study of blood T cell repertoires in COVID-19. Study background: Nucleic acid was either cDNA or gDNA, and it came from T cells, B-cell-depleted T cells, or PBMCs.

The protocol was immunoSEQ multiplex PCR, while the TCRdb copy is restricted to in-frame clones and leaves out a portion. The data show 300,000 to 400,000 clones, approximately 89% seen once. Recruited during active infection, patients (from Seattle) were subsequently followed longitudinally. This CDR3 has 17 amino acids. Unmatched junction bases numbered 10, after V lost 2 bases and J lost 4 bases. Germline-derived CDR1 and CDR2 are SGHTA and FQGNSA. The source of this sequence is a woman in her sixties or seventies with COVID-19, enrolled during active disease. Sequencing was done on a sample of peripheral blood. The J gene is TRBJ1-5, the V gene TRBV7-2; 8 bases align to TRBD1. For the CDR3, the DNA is TGTGCCAGCAGCTTAAGCACGGGACAGGCTAGAAATCAGCCCCAGCATTTT. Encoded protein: CASSLSTGQARNQPQHF.